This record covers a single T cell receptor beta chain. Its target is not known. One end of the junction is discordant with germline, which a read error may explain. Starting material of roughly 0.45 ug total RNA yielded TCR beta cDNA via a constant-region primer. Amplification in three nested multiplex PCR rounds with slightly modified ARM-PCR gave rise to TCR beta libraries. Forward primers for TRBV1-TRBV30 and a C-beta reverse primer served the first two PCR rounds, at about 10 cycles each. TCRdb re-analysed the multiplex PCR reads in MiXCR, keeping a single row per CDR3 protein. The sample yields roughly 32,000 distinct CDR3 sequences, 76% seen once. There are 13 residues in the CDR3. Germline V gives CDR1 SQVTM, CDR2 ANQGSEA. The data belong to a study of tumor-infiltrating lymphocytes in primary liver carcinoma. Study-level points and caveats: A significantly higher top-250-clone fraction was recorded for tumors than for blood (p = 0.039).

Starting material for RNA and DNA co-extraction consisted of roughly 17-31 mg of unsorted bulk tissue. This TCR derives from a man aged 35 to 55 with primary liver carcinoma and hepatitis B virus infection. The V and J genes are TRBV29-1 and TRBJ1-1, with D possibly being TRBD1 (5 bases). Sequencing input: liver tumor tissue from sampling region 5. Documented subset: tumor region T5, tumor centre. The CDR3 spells CSSRVTMNSEAFF. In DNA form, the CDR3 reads TGCAGCTCCAGGGTTACGATGAACAGTGAAGCTTTCTTT. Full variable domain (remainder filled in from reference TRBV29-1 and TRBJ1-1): SAVISQKPSRDICQRGTSLTIQCQVDSQVTMMFWYRQQPGQSLTLIATANQGSEATYESGFVIDKFPISRPNLTFSTLTVSNMSPEDSSIYLCSSRVTMNSEAFFGQGTRLTVV.